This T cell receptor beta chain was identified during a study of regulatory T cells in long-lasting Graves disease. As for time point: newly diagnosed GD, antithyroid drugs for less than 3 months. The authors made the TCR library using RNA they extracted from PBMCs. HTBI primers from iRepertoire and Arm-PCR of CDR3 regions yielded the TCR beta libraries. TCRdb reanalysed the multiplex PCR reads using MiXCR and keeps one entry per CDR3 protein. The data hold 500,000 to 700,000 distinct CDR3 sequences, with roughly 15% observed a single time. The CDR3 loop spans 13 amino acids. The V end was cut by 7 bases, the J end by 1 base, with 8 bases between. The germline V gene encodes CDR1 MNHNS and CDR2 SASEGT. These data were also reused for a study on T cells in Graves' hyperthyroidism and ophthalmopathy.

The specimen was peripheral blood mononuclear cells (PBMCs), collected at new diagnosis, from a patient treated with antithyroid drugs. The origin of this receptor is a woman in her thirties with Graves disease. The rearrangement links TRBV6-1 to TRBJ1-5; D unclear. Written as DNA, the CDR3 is TGTGCCAGCAAAGTAGGGAGCAATCAGCCCCAGCATTTT. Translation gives CASKVGSNQPQHF.